The T cell receptor beta chain described here comes from a study of blood T cells in healthy people across ages. Points from the study as a whole: When one million T cells were used, diversity estimates were thought to be underestimates.

Peripheral blood, about 9.3 milliliters per donor, was collected. PBMCs, at least 6.5 million per sample, were isolated. The second PCR ran about 6 to 12 cycles with a sample-barcoded 5' primer and J-beta primers. TCRdb independently ran MiXCR on the 5' RACE reads; one entry per CDR3 protein. The sample includes about 1 million distinct CDR3 sequences, around 45% of them seen just once. Details on this clonotype: Its target is unknown.

Germline CDR1 SGHAT, CDR2 FQNNGV. This CDR3 is built from 15 residues. This TCR was recovered from a woman aged 55-69 years in good health. What was sequenced was blood. V and J are TRBV11-2 and TRBJ2-4; 7 nucleotides line up with TRBD1. The J call may be mistaken, given a closer DNA end match to TRBJ2-7. CDR3 bases: TGTGCCAGCAGCCTAGGCGTAGGGGGCAATGACGAGCAGTACTTC. Amino acids: CASSLGVGGNDEQYF.